The clone carrying this T cell receptor beta chain was recorded a few times. What it recognizes is unknown. The sample is drawn from a study of blood T cells in healthy people across ages. Study summary: Template-switching capture recovered about one barcoded beta molecule per two T cells.

Study findings and constraints: Naive and antigen-experienced cells could not be conclusively compared, given unsorted PBMCs.

Germline CDR1 reads MNHEY; CDR2 reads SMNVEV (reference sequence). With V trimmed by 6 bases and J by 1 base, 7 bases remained unmatched. The CDR3 has 16 amino acids. Alongside a J-beta primer mix, a sample-barcoded 5' primer served in a second PCR lasting roughly 7 to 12 cycles. TCRdb re-derived calls from the 5' RACE reads in MiXCR, one entry per CDR3 protein. The profile shows some 730,000 distinct CDR3 sequences, approximately 22% of them singletons. The chain has TRBV27 and TRBJ2-3; 10 bases align to TRBD2. This receptor was obtained from an older man in good health. The sample taken for sequencing was blood. CDR3 sequence (DNA): TGTGCCAGCAGAAATATAGCGGGAGGCGGCACAGATACGCAGTATTTT. Its translation is CASRNIAGGGTDTQYF.